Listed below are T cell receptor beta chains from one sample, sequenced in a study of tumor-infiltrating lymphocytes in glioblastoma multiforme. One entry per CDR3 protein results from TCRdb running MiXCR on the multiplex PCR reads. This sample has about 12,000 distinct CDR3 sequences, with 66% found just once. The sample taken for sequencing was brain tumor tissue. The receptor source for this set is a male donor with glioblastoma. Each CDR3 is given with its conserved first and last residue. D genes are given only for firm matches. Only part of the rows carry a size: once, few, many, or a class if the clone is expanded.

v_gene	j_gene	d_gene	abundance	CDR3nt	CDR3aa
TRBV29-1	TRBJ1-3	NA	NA	TGCAGCGTGTTACAGGTGGTTGGAGACACCATATATTTT	CSVLQVVGDTIYF
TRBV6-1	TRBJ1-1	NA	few	TGTGCCAGCCTCCCGCCAGGGTATACTGAAGCTTTCTTT	CASLPPGYTEAFF
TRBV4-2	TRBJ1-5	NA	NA	TGTGCCAGCAGCCAAGAGTGGGGAAGGGGACAGCCCCAGCATTTT	CASSQEWGRGQPQHF
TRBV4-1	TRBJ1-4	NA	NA	TGCGCCAGCACCTTTACAGGGTGTGGTAGAGCAAAACTGTTTTTT	CASTFTGCGRAKLFF
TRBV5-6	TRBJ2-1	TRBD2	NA	TGTGCCGGTAGCTTTTATAAGCTAGCGGGAGAAAATGAGCAGTTCTTC	CAGSFYKLAGENEQFF
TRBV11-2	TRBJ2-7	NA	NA	TGTGTTAGCAGCATAGACCCGAACTCCTACGAGCAGTACTTC	CVSSIDPNSYEQYF
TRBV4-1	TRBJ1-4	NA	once	TGCGCTAGCAGCCAAGTGACAGAAGAAAAACTGTTTTTT	CASSQVTEEKLFF
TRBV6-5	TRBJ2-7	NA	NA	TGTGTCAGCAGTTACTTCTCGGCAAGCCAGTGCGAGCAGTACTTC	CVSSYFSASQCEQYF
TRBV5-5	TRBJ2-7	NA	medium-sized	TGTGCCAGCAGCTTGGAGGTACAGCAGTACTTC	CASSLEVQQYF
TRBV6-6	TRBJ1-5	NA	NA	TGTGCCAGCAGCTTCCAGGGGAGGAATCAGCCCCAGCATTTT	CASSFQGRNQPQHF
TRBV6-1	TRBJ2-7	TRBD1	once	TGTGCCAGCAGTCCCGGGACAGGGGACGAGCAGTACTTC	CASSPGTGDEQYF
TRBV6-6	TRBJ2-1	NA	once	TGTGCTAGCAGGACGGTAGGCCCTAAGCATGAGCAGTTCTTC	CASRTVGPKHEQFF
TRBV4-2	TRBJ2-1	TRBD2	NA	TGTGCCAGCAGCCAAGATAGGCTAGCGGGAGGCGTTGGGGGTGAGCAGTTCTTC	CASSQDRLAGGVGGEQFF
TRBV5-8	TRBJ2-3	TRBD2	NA	TGTGCCAGCAGCGAAGGGACTAGCGGTGGTTGGGATACGCAGTATTTT	CASSEGTSGGWDTQYF
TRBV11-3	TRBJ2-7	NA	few	TGTGCCAGCAGCTTAGGACCGGAGGACTACGAGCAGTACTTC	CASSLGPEDYEQYF
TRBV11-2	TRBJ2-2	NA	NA	TGTGCCAGCAGCCACGTACTAGACCCTGGGGTGCTGGTTTTT	CASSHVLDPGVLVF
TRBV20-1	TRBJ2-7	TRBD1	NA	TGTAGTGTACGGGACAGCCAGACCTACGAGCAGTACTTC	CSVRDSQTYEQYF
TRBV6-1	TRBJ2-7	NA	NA	TGTGCCAGCAGTCCCAAAATTCAGGGAGGGGGTATCTACGAGCAGTACTTC	CASSPKIQGGGIYEQYF
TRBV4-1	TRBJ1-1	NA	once	TGCGCCAGCAGCTCCGGACAGACAGTTTTCTTT	CASSSGQTVFF
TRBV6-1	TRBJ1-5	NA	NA	TGTGACAGCAGCCTTGAAAAAGGGCGGACCTACAATCAACTCCAGCATTTT	CDSSLEKGRTYNQLQHF